These 24 T cell receptor beta chains share one sample of origin, sequenced in a study of T cells in Graves' hyperthyroidism and ophthalmopathy. What was amplified from RNA transcripts were TCR beta CDR3 regions. HTBI primers were used for first-round RT-PCR of the TCR CDR3. Using its own MiXCR run on the multiplex PCR reads, TCRdb lists one record per CDR3 protein. The data hold hundreds of thousands of distinct CDR3 sequences, with roughly 14% observed a single time. The sequencing sample was made of blood. The source of these receptors is a man between 18 and 29 years old with Graves' ophthalmopathy.

This clonotype appeared many times. The rearrangement joins TRBV20-1 to TRBJ2-5; 11 positions match TRBD2. V was clipped by 0 bases and J by 3 bases; unmatched bases: 3. This CDR3 is 15 amino acids long. CDR1 DFQATT and CDR2 SNEGSKA come from the germline V gene (reference sequence). Here the CDR3 DNA reads TGCAGTGCTAGAGATCTGACTAGCGGGGAAGAGACCCAGTACTTC. Translated: CSARDLTSGEETQYF.

This clonotype was counted at least ten times. The rearrangement links TRBV7-2 to TRBJ1-4; 7 positions agree with TRBD1. This CDR3 is 13 amino acids long. CDR1 and CDR2 (germline): SGHTA, FQGNSA. J was trimmed by 13 bases and V by 5 bases; bases with no gene match: 10. The CDR3 sequence is CASSLKTGMGLFF. The CDR3 DNA reads as TGTGCCAGCAGCCTGAAGACAGGGATGGGACTGTTTTTT.

The genes are TRBV30 and TRBJ1-1; D may be TRBD1 (6 bases). V gave up 7 bases and J gave up 8 bases, with 14 bases separating them. This CDR3 contains 11 residues. The V gene's germline CDR1 is GTSNPN and CDR2 SVGIG (reference sequence). The CDR3 sequence: CASQGGGEAFF. The CDR3 DNA sequence: TGTGCCTCCCAAGGTGGGGGCGAAGCTTTCTTT. Based on the CDR3 plus reference TRBV30 and TRBJ1-1, the full variable domain is SQTIHQWPATLVQPVGSPLSLECTVEGTSNPNLYWYRQAAGRGLQLLFYSVGIGQISSEVPQNLSASRPQDRQFILSSKKLLLSDSGFYLCASQGGGEAFFGQGTRLTVV.

In this sample, this clonotype turned up many times. The genes are TRBV27 and TRBJ1-2; D possibly corresponds to TRBD1 (6 bases). CDR3 length: 11 residues. CDR1 is MNHEY and CDR2 is SMNVEV in the germline V gene (reference sequence). V was clipped by 5 bases and J by 7 bases, with 8 bases between them. CDR3 loop: CASSTGFGYTF. CDR3 DNA: TGTGCCAGCAGTACAGGGTTTGGCTACACCTTC.

The table lists this clonotype with many counts. V usage is TRBV6-5 and J usage is TRBJ2-7, with D uncertain. V dropped 2 bases and J dropped 2 bases, with 13 bases sitting between them. The CDR3 has 15 amino acids. Germline CDR1 MNHEY, CDR2 SVGAGI. This CDR3 reads CASSYETAPPYEQYF. The CDR3 DNA is TGTGCCAGCAGTTACGAGACTGCTCCCCCCTACGAGCAGTACTTC.

The table lists this clonotype with many counts. The chain employs TRBV30 and TRBJ2-7; 8 nucleotides align to TRBD2. The CDR3 has 16 residues. The V segment lost 2 bases and the J segment 1 base; nucleotides outside the gene matches: 10. In germline, CDR1 is GTSNPN, CDR2 SVGIG (reference sequence). The CDR3 DNA reads as TGTGCCTGGAGTTCGCCCGCTCAGCGGGAGTCCTACGAGCAGTACTTC. This codes for CAWSSPAQRESYEQYF.

The J gene is TRBJ2-7, the V gene TRBV24-1; D is unclear. The length of the CDR3 is 12 residues. The V and J ends lost 4 bases and 4 bases respectively, with 7 bases between them. Per the germline V gene, CDR1 is KGHDR and CDR2 is SFDVKD. The chain's CDR3 is CATSETGYEQYF. The CDR3 nucleotides are TGTGCCACCAGTGAAACCGGGTACGAGCAGTACTTC.

A remark on this clonotype: This may be a read error: a much more frequent sequence differs by one nucleotide. V and J are TRBV10-3 and TRBJ2-3; 9 bases align to TRBD1. The J segment lost 4 bases and the V segment lost 4 bases, leaving 12 bases of the junction unmatched. CDR1 ENHRY and CDR2 SYGVKD come from the germline V gene. The CDR3 length is 17 residues. CDR3 bases: TGTGCCATCAGTGCCCGACAGGGGGACTCTAGCGCAGATACGCAGTATTTT. Translating gives CAISARQGDSSADTQYF.

This clonotype was counted many times. The gene calls are TRBV6-5 and TRBJ1-2; 8 bases map to TRBD1. Germline V gene data show CDR1 as MNHEY and CDR2 as SVGAGI. This CDR3 spans 18 amino acids. The V segment lost 2 bases and the J segment 6 bases; nucleotides outside the gene matches: 17. CDR3 nucleotides: TGTGCCAGCAGTTACCAGGGGGCAGGGTCGGGGGATATCGATGGCTACACCTTC. This translates into CASSYQGAGSGDIDGYTF.

This clonotype was seen many times. The chain recombines TRBV2 with TRBJ2-2; the D is unclear. Germline CDR1 and CDR2: SNHLY and FYNNEI. V was pared by 6 bases and J by 1 base, with 6 bases between. CDR3 length: 13 residues. This CDR3 is CASRLGNTGELFF. For the CDR3, the DNA is TGTGCCAGCAGACTGGGGAACACCGGGGAGCTGTTTTTT.

In its sample, this clonotype was seen many times. The V and J genes are TRBV12-3 or TRBV12-4 and TRBJ2-5; 8 bases are a match to TRBD1. Trimming took 3 bases from V and 7 from J; bases not matched to a gene: 13. The CDR3 length is 16 residues. CDR3 nucleotide sequence: TGTGCCAGCAGTTTTGGGTTCTCAGGGGGCCGAGGGACCCAGTACTTC. Its translation is CASSFGFSGGRGTQYF.

In this sample, this clonotype turned up many times. J is TRBJ1-6 and V is TRBV7-6, with 10 positions matching TRBD1. The CDR3 loop spans 16 amino acids. The V gene end was trimmed by 5 bases and the J gene end by 6 bases; junction bases not matched to a gene: 7. Germline CDR1 and CDR2: SGHVS and FNYEAQ. CDR3 residues: CASSKTGGASNSPLHF. DNA of the CDR3: TGTGCCAGCAGCAAGACAGGGGGCGCATCTAATTCACCCCTCCACTTT. Looking up the rest from reference TRBV7-6 and TRBJ1-6 gives the full variable domain: GAGVSQSPRYKVTKRGQDVALRCDPISGHVSLYWYRQALGQGPEFLTYFNYEAQQDKSGLPNDRFSAERPEGSISTLTIQRTEQRDSAMYRCASSKTGGASNSPLHFGNGTRLTVT.

The genes are TRBV6-5 and TRBJ2-1; 12 bases line up with TRBD2. Germline V gene sequence: CDR1 MNHEY, CDR2 SVGAGI. This CDR3 contains 17 residues. After removal of 2 bases from V and 3 bases from J, the junction contained 5 bases not matched to a gene. The CDR3 bases are TGTGCCAGCAGTTACGGACTAGCGGGAATTCTCTACAATGAGCAGTTCTTC. This codes for CASSYGLAGILYNEQFF.

This clonotype was counted at least ten times. J is TRBJ1-2 and V is TRBV11-3; 8 bases agree with TRBD1. Germline assignment: CDR1 SGHNT and CDR2 YENEEA. V was pared by 5 bases and J by 3 bases, with 2 bases of the junction left unmatched. There are 13 residues in the CDR3. CDR3 in DNA: TGTGCCAGCAGCAAGGACAGGGACTATGGCTACACCTTC. This encodes CASSKDRDYGYTF.

The chain has TRBV4-1 and TRBJ2-1, with 11 bases matching TRBD2. Germline trimming cut 1 base from V and 7 bases from J; bases unmatched to any gene: 6. Germline-derived CDR1 and CDR2 are MGHRA and YSYEKL. The CDR3 covers 16 residues. CDR3 nucleotide sequence: TGCGCCAGCAGCCAAGCTAGCGGGAGGCGTTCAAATGAGCAGTTCTTC. Its translation: CASSQASGRRSNEQFF.

There are many counts of this clonotype. The J gene is TRBJ2-3, the V gene TRBV18; TRBD2 matches at 10 bases. With 2 bases clipped from V and 5 bases from J, the junction kept 7 bases outside the gene matches. The CDR3 sequence is 16 residues long. The germline V gene encodes CDR1 KGHSH and CDR2 LQKENI. The CDR3 sequence: CASSPEIAGGRDTQYF. The CDR3 DNA is TGTGCCAGCTCACCAGAGATAGCGGGAGGTCGAGATACGCAGTATTTT.

This clonotype came up many times. CDR3 sequence (DNA): TGTGCCATCAGTATAGACCAGTGGGAACGAGGGCAGTTCTTC. Translation gives CAISIDQWERGQFF. V is TRBV10-3 and J is TRBJ2-1, with unresolved D. The germline gives CDR1 ENHRY, CDR2 SYGVKD. The CDR3 has 14 amino acids. V lost 5 bases, J lost 12 bases, and 20 bases lay in between.

CDR3 in amino acids: CASSPSSGSYNEQFF. CDR3 sequence (DNA): TGTGCCAGCAGCCCGTCGAGCGGGAGTTACAATGAGCAGTTCTTC. The J gene is TRBJ2-1, the V gene TRBV7-2; 8 nucleotides line up with TRBD2. The V segment lost 5 bases and the J segment 4 bases; nucleotides outside the gene matches: 7. CDR1 is SGHTA and CDR2 is FQGNSA in the germline V gene. CDR3 length: 15 amino acids.

This clonotype was detected ten times or more. The J gene is TRBJ1-4, the V gene TRBV6-6; D possibly corresponds to TRBD1 (5 bases). Looked up from germline, CDR1 is MNHNY and CDR2 is SVGAGI (reference sequence). Trimming removed 2 bases from V and 0 bases from J, with 10 bases in between. The CDR3 loop spans 16 amino acids. The CDR3 DNA follows: TGTGCCAGCAGTTACCAGGGCAGGCCAACTAATGAAAAACTGTTTTTT. Protein: CASSYQGRPTNEKLFF.

On this clonotype: Just one base apart from a much larger clone, this may be a read error. The V call is TRBV18, the J call TRBJ2-3; D ambiguous. V gave up 2 bases and J gave up 4 bases, with 7 bases separating them. There are 13 residues in the CDR3. Germline V gives CDR1 KGHSH, CDR2 LQKENI. The CDR3 loop is CASSPSWADTQYF. DNA for the CDR3: TGTGCCAGCTCACCATCTTGGGCAGATACGCAGTATTTT.

There are many counts of this clonotype. The chain is built from TRBV3-1 and TRBJ2-7; TRBD2 is a possible D gene (7 bases). CDR1 is LGHDT and CDR2 is YNNKEL in the germline V gene (reference sequence). Trimming took off 4 bases at V and 0 bases at J, with 16 bases between the two ends. CDR3 size: 16 residues. CDR3 region: CASSPTFAGASYEQYF. The CDR3 DNA is TGTGCCAGCAGCCCAACGTTTGCGGGGGCCTCCTACGAGCAGTACTTC.

This clonotype was recorded many times. The chain joins TRBV6-6 to TRBJ1-1; D not certain. V was pared by 0 bases and J by 4 bases, with 15 bases between. This CDR3 contains 16 residues. The germline V gene encodes CDR1 MNHNY and CDR2 SVGAGI (reference sequence). Here the CDR3 DNA reads TGTGCCAGCAGTTACTCGATGGGGATCTCTGGCACTGAAGCTTTCTTT. It codes for CASSYSMGISGTEAFF.

The chain employs TRBV19 and TRBJ2-7; D may be TRBD2 (5 bases). V was trimmed by 5 bases and J by 5 bases, leaving 13 bases between them. This CDR3 is built from 13 residues. Germline CDR1 and CDR2: LNHDA and SQIVND (reference sequence). The CDR3 here is CASSFGLDDEQYF. In DNA, the CDR3 is TGTGCCAGTAGTTTTGGACTGGACGACGAGCAGTACTTC.

This clonotype has ten or more counts. The V gene is TRBV30, the J gene TRBJ1-4; D is ambiguous. Per the germline V gene, CDR1 is GTSNPN and CDR2 is SVGIG (reference sequence). Between the trimmed V and J ends, which lost 4 bases and 0 bases, there was a span of 12 bases. This CDR3 is built from 15 residues. This chain's CDR3 is CAWTHPPATNEKLFF. CDR3 nucleotides: TGTGCCTGGACCCATCCCCCTGCAACTAATGAAAAACTGTTTTTT.